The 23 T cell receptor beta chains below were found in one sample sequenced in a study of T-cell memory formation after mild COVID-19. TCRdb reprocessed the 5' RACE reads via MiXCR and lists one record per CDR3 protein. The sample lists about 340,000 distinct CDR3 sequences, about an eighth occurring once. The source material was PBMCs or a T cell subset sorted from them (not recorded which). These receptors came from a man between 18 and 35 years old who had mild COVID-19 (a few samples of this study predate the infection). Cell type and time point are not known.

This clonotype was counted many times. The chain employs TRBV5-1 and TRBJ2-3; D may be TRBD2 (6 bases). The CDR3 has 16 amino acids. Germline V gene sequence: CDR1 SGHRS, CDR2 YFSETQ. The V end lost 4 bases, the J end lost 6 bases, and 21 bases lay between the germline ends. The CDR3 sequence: CASSLTGDLISDTQYF. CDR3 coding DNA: TGCGCCAGCAGCCTGACGGGGGATTTGATTTCGGATACGCAGTATTTT.

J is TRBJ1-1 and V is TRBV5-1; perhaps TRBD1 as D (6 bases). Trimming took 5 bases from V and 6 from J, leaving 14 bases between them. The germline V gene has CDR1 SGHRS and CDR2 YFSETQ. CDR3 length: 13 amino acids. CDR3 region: CASRWGAAAEAFF. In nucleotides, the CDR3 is TGCGCCAGCAGATGGGGGGCGGCGGCTGAAGCTTTCTTT.

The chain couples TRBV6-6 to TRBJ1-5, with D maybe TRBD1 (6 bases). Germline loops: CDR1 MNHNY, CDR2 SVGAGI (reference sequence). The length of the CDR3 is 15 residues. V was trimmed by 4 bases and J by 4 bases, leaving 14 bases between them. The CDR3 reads CASSWDILGNQPQHF. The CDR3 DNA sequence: TGTGCCAGCAGTTGGGACATCCTAGGGAATCAGCCCCAGCATTTT.

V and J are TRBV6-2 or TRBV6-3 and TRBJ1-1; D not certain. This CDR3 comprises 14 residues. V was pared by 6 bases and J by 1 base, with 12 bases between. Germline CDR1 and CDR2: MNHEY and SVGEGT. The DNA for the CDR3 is TGTGCCAGCAGATCCCCGCGGGGGAACACTGAAGCTTTCTTT. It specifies CASRSPRGNTEAFF.

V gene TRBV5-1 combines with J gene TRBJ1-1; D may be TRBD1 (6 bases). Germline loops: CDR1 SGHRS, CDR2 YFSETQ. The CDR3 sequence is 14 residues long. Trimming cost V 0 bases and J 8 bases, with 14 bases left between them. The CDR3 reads CASSLAGQGHEAFF. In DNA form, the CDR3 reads TGCGCCAGCAGCTTGGCCGGCCAGGGACACGAAGCTTTCTTT.

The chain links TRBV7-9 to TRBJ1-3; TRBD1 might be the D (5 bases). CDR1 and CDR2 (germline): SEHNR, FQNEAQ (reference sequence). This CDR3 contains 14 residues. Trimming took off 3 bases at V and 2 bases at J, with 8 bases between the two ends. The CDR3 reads CASSLWGTGNTIYF. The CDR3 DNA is TGTGCCAGCAGCTTGTGGGGGACTGGAAACACCATATATTTT.

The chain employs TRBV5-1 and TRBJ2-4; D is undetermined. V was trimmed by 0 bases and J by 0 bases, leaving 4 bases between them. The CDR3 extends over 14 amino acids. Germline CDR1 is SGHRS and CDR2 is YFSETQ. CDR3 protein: CASSLALAKNIQYF. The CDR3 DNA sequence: TGCGCCAGCAGCTTGGCCCTAGCCAAAAACATTCAGTACTTC.

The CDR3 loop reads CAWSTGGGEAFF. CDR3 DNA: TGTGCCTGGAGCACGGGGGGAGGTGAAGCTTTCTTT. The V and J genes are TRBV30 and TRBJ1-1; D may be TRBD1 (5 bases). The V end was cut by 3 bases, the J end by 7 bases, with 12 bases between. The V gene's germline CDR1 is GTSNPN and CDR2 SVGIG (reference sequence). The CDR3 is made up of 12 amino acids.

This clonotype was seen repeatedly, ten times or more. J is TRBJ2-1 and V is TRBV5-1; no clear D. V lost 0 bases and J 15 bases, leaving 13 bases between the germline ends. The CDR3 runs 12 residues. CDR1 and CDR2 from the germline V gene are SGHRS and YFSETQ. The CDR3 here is CASSLAGAVPFF. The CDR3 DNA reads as TGCGCCAGCAGCTTGGCCGGCGCAGTCCCGTTCTTC. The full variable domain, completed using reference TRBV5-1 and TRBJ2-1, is KAGVTQTPRYLIKTRGQQVTLSCSPISGHRSVSWYQQTPGQGLQFLFEYFSETQRNKGNFPGRFSGRQFSNSRSEMNVSTLELGDSALYLCASSLAGAVPFFGPGTRLTVL.

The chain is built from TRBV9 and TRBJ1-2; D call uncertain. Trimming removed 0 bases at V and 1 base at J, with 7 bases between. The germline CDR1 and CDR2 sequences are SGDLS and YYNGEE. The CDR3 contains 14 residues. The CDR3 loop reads CASSVALGNYGYTF. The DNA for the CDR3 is TGTGCCAGCAGCGTAGCGCTTGGTAACTATGGCTACACCTTC.

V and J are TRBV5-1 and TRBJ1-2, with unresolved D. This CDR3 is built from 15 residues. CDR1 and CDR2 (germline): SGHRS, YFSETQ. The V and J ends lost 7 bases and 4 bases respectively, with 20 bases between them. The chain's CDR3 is CASHREAGSFYGYTF. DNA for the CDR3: TGCGCCAGCCACAGAGAAGCCGGGTCCTTCTATGGCTACACCTTC.

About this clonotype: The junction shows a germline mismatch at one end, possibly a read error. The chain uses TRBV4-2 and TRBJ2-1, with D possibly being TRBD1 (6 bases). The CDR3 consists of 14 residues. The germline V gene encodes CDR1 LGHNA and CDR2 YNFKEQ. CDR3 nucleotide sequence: TGTGCCAGCAGCCAAGAATGGACAGACAATGGGCAGTTCTTC. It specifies CASSQEWTDNGQFF.

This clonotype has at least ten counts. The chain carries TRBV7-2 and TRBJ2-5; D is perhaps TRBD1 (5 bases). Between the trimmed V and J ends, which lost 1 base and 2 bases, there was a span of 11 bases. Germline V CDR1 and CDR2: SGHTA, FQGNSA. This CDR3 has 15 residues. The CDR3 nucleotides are TGTGCCAGCAGCTTAGTGTGGGCAGGGCAAGAGACCCAGTACTTC. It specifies CASSLVWAGQETQYF.

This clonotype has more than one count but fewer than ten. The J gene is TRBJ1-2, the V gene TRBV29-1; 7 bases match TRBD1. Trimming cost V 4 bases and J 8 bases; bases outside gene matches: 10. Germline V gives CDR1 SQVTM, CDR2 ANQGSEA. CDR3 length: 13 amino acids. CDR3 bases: TGCAGCGTTGGGGCAGGGGGGCAGAGAGGCTACACCTTC. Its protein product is CSVGAGGQRGYTF.

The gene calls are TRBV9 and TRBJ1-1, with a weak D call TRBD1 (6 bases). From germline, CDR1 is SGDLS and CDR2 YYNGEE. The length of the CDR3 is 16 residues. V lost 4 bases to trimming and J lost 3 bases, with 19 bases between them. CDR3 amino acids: CASSIQARGIDTEAFF. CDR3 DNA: TGTGCCAGCAGCATCCAAGCTAGGGGGATCGACACTGAAGCTTTCTTT.

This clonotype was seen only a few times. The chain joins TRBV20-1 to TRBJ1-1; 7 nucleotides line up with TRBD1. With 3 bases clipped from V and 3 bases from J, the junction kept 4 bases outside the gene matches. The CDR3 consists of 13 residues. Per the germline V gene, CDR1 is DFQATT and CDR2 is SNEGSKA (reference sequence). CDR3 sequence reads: CSARGRGDTEAFF. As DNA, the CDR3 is TGCAGTGCTAGGGGCAGGGGGGACACTGAAGCTTTCTTT.

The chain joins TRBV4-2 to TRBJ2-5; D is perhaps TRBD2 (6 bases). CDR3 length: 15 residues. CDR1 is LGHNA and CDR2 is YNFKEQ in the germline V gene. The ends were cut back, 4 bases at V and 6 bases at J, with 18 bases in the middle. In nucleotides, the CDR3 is TGTGCCAGCAGCCGGACGAGGGACTCCGAGAAGACCCAGTACTTC. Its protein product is CASSRTRDSEKTQYF.

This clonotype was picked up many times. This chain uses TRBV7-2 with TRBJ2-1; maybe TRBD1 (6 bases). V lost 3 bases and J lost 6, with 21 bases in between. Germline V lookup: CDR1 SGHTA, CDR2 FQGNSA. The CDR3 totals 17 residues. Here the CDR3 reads CASSLAQNRDLGNEQFF. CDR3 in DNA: TGTGCCAGCAGCTTGGCTCAAAACAGGGATCTGGGCAATGAGCAGTTCTTC.

The CDR3 loop reads CASSSAGTSEETQYF. In DNA, the CDR3 is TGTGCCAGCAGCTCGGCGGGGACTAGCGAAGAGACCCAGTACTTC. V usage is TRBV7-3 and J usage is TRBJ2-5, with 10 bases aligning to TRBD2. This CDR3 contains 15 residues. Germline trimming cut 4 bases from V and 3 bases from J; bases unmatched to any gene: 5. In germline, CDR1 is SGHTA, CDR2 FQGTGA.

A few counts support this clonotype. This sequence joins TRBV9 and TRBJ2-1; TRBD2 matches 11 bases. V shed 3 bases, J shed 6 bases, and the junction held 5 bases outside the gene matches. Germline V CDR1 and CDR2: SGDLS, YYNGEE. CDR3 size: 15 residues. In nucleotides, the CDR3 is TGTGCCAGCAGCGCCACTAGCGGGGGTTTCAATGAGCAGTTCTTC. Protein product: CASSATSGGFNEQFF.

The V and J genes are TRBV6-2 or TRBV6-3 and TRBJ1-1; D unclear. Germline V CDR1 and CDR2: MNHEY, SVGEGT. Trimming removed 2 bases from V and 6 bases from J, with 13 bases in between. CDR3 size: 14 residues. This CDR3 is CASSYTRTSSEAFF. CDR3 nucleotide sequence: TGTGCCAGCAGTTACACGCGGACTTCATCTGAAGCTTTCTTT.

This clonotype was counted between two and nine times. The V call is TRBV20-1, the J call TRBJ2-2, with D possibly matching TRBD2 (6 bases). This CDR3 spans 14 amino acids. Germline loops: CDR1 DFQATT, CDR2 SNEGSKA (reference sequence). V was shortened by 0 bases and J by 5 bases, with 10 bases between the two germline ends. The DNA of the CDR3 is TGCAGTGCTAGAGATCCACGGGGGACCGGGGAGCTGTTTTTT. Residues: CSARDPRGTGELFF.

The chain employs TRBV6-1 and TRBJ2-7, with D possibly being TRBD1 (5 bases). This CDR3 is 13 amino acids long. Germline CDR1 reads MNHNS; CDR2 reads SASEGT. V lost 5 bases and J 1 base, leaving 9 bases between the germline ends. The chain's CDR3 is CASSIRVSYEQYF. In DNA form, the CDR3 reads TGTGCCAGCAGTATCAGGGTATCCTACGAGCAGTACTTC.